The 29 T cell receptor beta chains reported below all come from one sample, sequenced in a study of cytomegalovirus exposure and HLA in healthy donors. Both 60 Vbeta primers and 13 Jbeta primers went into the PCR. Generated by immunoSEQ multiplex PCR, the TCRdb table keeps only in-frame clones and is missing some. The table has 60,000 to 70,000 clones, about 75% seen once. The sample consisted of PBMCs. These receptors originate from a woman aged 40-49 years in good health and CMV-seropositive.

The chain couples TRBV5-1 to TRBJ1-4, with D possibly being TRBD1 (6 bases). Trimming took 4 bases from V and 2 from J, leaving 15 bases between them. This CDR3 contains 16 residues. The germline gives CDR1 SGHRS, CDR2 YFSETQ. CDR3 DNA: TGCGCCAGCAGCCAGGTTGGGGGCTCGACTAATGAAAAACTGTTTTTT. Protein: CASSQVGGSTNEKLFF.

This clone was seen only a few times. The chain recombines TRBV18 with TRBJ1-4; 7 bases match TRBD1. Germline loops: CDR1 KGHSH, CDR2 LQKENI. Germline trimming cut 5 bases from V and 6 bases from J; bases unmatched to any gene: 12. The CDR3 is made up of 16 amino acids. CDR3 DNA: TGTGCCAGCTCAACCCGGACAGGCAGGGGGGATGAAAAACTGTTTTTT. Translation: CASSTRTGRGDEKLFF.

V usage is TRBV19 and J usage is TRBJ1-1, with D unresolved. Germline V gene lookup returns CDR1 LNHDA and CDR2 SQIVND (reference sequence). The CDR3 contains 12 residues. Trimming stripped 3 bases from V and 8 bases from J, with 10 bases between. CDR3 nucleotide sequence: TGTGCCAGTAGTATGACTGGGTGGGAAGCTTTCTTT. This sequence encodes CASSMTGWEAFF.

The V and J genes are TRBV19 and TRBJ2-1, with 8 bases identical to TRBD1. The CDR3 has 15 residues. Germline V CDR1 and CDR2: LNHDA, SQIVND (reference sequence). With V trimmed by 5 bases and J by 5 bases, 8 bases remained unmatched. The CDR3 DNA reads as TGTGCCAGTAGTGCCGGGACAGGCGGGCACAATGAGCAGTTCTTC. Its translation is CASSAGTGGHNEQFF.

CDR3 sequence (DNA): TGTGCCAGCAGTCCCCGGACAGGGAACTATGGCTACACCTTC. This gives the protein CASSPRTGNYGYTF. V usage is TRBV27 and J usage is TRBJ1-2, with 8 bases matching TRBD1. The CDR3 extends over 14 amino acids. After removal of 5 bases from V and 2 bases from J, the junction contained 4 bases not matched to a gene. Looked up from germline, CDR1 is MNHEY and CDR2 is SMNVEV (reference sequence).

CDR3 in DNA: TGTGCCAGCAGCTTAATAGCTCCCGGGGAGCTGTTTTTT. Translated: CASSLIAPGELFF. The J gene is TRBJ2-2, the V gene TRBV7-3; D is unclear. Germline assignment: CDR1 SGHTA and CDR2 FQGTGA. The CDR3 extends over 13 amino acids. Trimming cost V 1 base and J 6 bases, with 6 bases left between them.

This chain uses TRBV5-4 with TRBJ2-7; 9 bases line up with TRBD2. CDR3 length equals 16 residues. Germline V gene sequence: CDR1 SGHNT, CDR2 YYREEE (reference sequence). Trimming cost V 2 bases and J 1 base; bases outside gene matches: 7. CDR3 sequence reads: CASSFRLAALSYEQYF. DNA for the CDR3: TGTGCCAGCAGCTTCAGACTAGCGGCCCTTTCCTACGAGCAGTACTTC.

This rearrangement joins TRBV5-8 to TRBJ2-3; D possibly corresponds to TRBD1 (6 bases). Germline V CDR1 and CDR2: SGHTS, YDEGEE. CDR3 length: 12 amino acids. Trimming pared 6 bases from V and 12 bases from J, leaving 17 bases between. The CDR3 protein is CASTQNRDTQYF. CDR3 DNA sequence: TGTGCCAGCACCCAAAACCGGGACACCCAGTATTTT.

The chain links TRBV27 to TRBJ2-7; 8 nucleotides match TRBD2. Trimming removed 3 bases from V and 7 bases from J; junction bases left unmatched: 23. CDR3 length: 19 amino acids. CDR1 and CDR2 from the germline V gene are MNHEY and SMNVEV (reference sequence). The CDR3 is CASSFRATASGRHLWEQYF. The CDR3 region has the DNA TGTGCCAGCAGTTTTAGGGCGACCGCTAGCGGGCGTCACCTCTGGGAGCAGTACTTC.

The chain employs TRBV9 and TRBJ1-1; TRBD1 is a possible D gene (6 bases). CDR1 is SGDLS, CDR2 YYNGEE, per germline. V was trimmed by 3 bases and J by 3 bases, leaving 12 bases between them. The CDR3 consists of 14 residues. CDR3 loop: CASSARGGDTEAFF. The CDR3 bases are TGTGCCAGCAGCGCCCGGGGGGGCGACACTGAAGCTTTCTTT.

This chain links TRBV30 with TRBJ2-3, with TRBD2 identical over 14 bases. The trim removed 2 bases at V and 3 bases at J, leaving 4 bases unmatched. Germline CDR1 reads GTSNPN; CDR2 reads SVGIG (reference sequence). There are 16 residues in the CDR3. Here the CDR3 reads CAWSTRTSGGTDTQYF. In DNA form, the CDR3 reads TGTGCCTGGAGTACCCGGACTAGCGGGGGGACAGATACGCAGTATTTT.

The chain recombines TRBV7-8 with TRBJ2-7; D gene unclear. Germline lookup yields CDR1 SGHVS and CDR2 FQNEAQ. This CDR3 is 14 amino acids long. The V and J ends lost 1 base and 0 bases respectively, with 7 bases between them. CDR3: CASSLGVSSYEQYF. The DNA for the CDR3 is TGTGCCAGCAGCTTAGGCGTTAGCTCCTACGAGCAGTACTTC.

The V gene is TRBV5-1, the J gene TRBJ2-5; 9 bases fit TRBD2. This CDR3 is 15 amino acids long. The V gene's germline CDR1 is SGHRS and CDR2 YFSETQ. V trimming: 0 bases; J trimming: 5 bases; junction bases outside the gene matches: 5. The CDR3 sequence: CASSLGLADLETQYF. The CDR3 nucleotides read TGCGCCAGCAGCTTGGGACTAGCGGACCTCGAGACCCAGTACTTC.

The rearrangement joins TRBV9 to TRBJ2-3; D not certain. V gave up 3 bases and J gave up 8 bases, with 7 bases separating them. The CDR3 is made up of 11 amino acids. Looked up from germline, CDR1 is SGDLS and CDR2 is YYNGEE. The CDR3 region is CASSASGTQYF. The DNA of the CDR3 is TGTGCCAGCAGCGCCTCGGGTACGCAGTATTTT. Complete variable domain (other parts from reference TRBV9 and TRBJ2-3): DSGVTQTPKHLITATGQRVTLRCSPRSGDLSVYWYQQSLDQGLQFLIQYYNGEERAKGNILERFSAQQFPDLHSELNLSSLELGDSALYFCASSASGTQYFGPGTRLTVL.

V and J are TRBV5-1 and TRBJ2-3; 8 positions match TRBD2. Unmatched junction bases numbered 1, after V lost 4 bases and J lost 3 bases. The germline V gene encodes CDR1 SGHRS and CDR2 YFSETQ. The CDR3 runs 13 residues. For the CDR3, the DNA is TGCGCCAGCAGCCCGGGAGGGACAGATACGCAGTATTTT. The encoded protein is CASSPGGTDTQYF.

This clone has more than one count but fewer than ten. The chain uses TRBV2 and TRBJ2-3; a weak D match, TRBD1 (5 bases). Looked up from germline, CDR1 is SNHLY and CDR2 is FYNNEI. This CDR3 is built from 12 residues. V dropped 6 bases and J dropped 6 bases, with 10 bases sitting between them. In DNA form, the CDR3 reads TGTGCCAGCAGACCAGGGTCCGATACGCAGTATTTT. It encodes CASRPGSDTQYF.

The CDR3 sequence: CASSLAGDNEQFF. The CDR3 DNA reads as TGTGCCAGCAGCTTAGCAGGGGACAATGAGCAGTTCTTC. The chain carries TRBV7-3 and TRBJ2-1; a possible D gene is TRBD1 (6 bases). Trimming stripped 2 bases from V and 5 bases from J, with 7 bases between. CDR3 length: 13 residues. Germline assignment: CDR1 SGHTA and CDR2 FQGTGA. The whole variable domain, filled in from reference TRBV7-3 and TRBJ2-1, reads GAGVSQTPSNKVTEKGKYVELRCDPISGHTALYWYRQSLGQGPEFLIYFQGTGAADDSGLPNDRFFAVRPEGSVSTLKIQRTERGDSAVYLCASSLAGDNEQFFGPGTRLTVL.

The CDR3 here is CASSSSRGMYEQYF. The CDR3 coding sequence is TGCGCCAGCAGCTCGTCCAGGGGGATGTACGAGCAGTACTTC. V gene TRBV5-1 combines with J gene TRBJ2-5; 7 bases match TRBD1. The DNA end is a closer match to TRBJ2-7, so the J assignment may be wrong. The CDR3 has 14 residues. Germline V CDR1 and CDR2: SGHRS, YFSETQ.

The chain combines TRBV2 with TRBJ2-7; 11 bases map to TRBD1. V lost 6 bases, J lost 2 bases, and 3 bases stayed unmatched. Germline CDR1 and CDR2: SNHLY and FYNNEI. This CDR3 has 14 residues. CDR3 sequence: CASRDRGLAYEQYF. CDR3 in DNA: TGTGCCAGCAGGGACAGGGGGCTTGCCTACGAGCAGTACTTC.

The V call is TRBV4-3, the J call TRBJ2-7; 9 nucleotides align to TRBD2. Germline trimming cut 4 bases from V and 6 bases from J; bases unmatched to any gene: 7. The CDR3 has 14 residues. CDR1 is LGHNA and CDR2 is YSLEER in the germline V gene. The CDR3 reads CASSPGGGDREQYF. The CDR3, as DNA: TGCGCCAGCAGCCCGGGCGGGGGGGATCGCGAGCAGTACTTC.

The gene calls are TRBV10-3 and TRBJ1-1; 7 bases match TRBD1. V lost 6 bases to trimming and J lost 1 base; unmatched junction nucleotides: 8. This CDR3 contains 15 residues. Germline values: CDR1 ENHRY, CDR2 SYGVKD. The chain's CDR3 is CAIRGTDTENTEAFF. In DNA form, the CDR3 reads TGTGCCATCAGGGGGACAGACACGGAGAACACTGAAGCTTTCTTT.

The V and J genes are TRBV18 and TRBJ2-1; tentatively, D is TRBD2 (6 bases). Germline V CDR1 and CDR2: KGHSH, LQKENI. The CDR3 contains 16 residues. Trimming shortened V by 6 bases and J by 6 bases, and 21 bases separated the two germline ends. This CDR3 is CASSFRIPGVFNEQFF. CDR3 DNA: TGTGCCAGCTCTTTTCGGATTCCGGGGGTCTTCAATGAGCAGTTCTTC. Full variable domain (outside the CDR3, taken from reference TRBV18 and TRBJ2-1): NAGVMQNPRHLVRRRGQEARLRCSPMKGHSHVYWYRQLPEEGLKFMVYLQKENIIDESGMPKERFSAEFPKEGPSILRIQQVVRGDSAAYFCASSFRIPGVFNEQFFGPGTRLTVL.

The V call is TRBV7-8, the J call TRBJ1-3, with no clear D. The CDR3 sequence is 13 residues long. Germline V CDR1 and CDR2: SGHVS, FQNEAQ. V was shortened by 4 bases and J by 0 bases, with 4 bases between the two germline ends. Here the CDR3 DNA reads TGTGCCAGCAGCTCGGGCTCTGGAAACACCATATATTTT. This sequence encodes CASSSGSGNTIYF.

The sample holds one count of this clone. The chain is built from TRBV30 and TRBJ2-7; 7 bases align to TRBD2. Germline V gene sequence: CDR1 GTSNPN, CDR2 SVGIG (reference sequence). With V trimmed by 7 bases and J by 0 bases, 18 bases remained unmatched. CDR3 length equals 17 residues. DNA of the CDR3: TGTGCCTTCAGCCGGGACCCAAGCGGGGTATCCTCCTACGAGCAGTACTTC. Amino acids: CAFSRDPSGVSSYEQYF.

The chain uses TRBV7-3 and TRBJ2-4; 7 nucleotides match TRBD2. The CDR3 is 12 amino acids. V lost 5 bases, J lost 7 bases, and 2 bases stayed unmatched. Germline V gives CDR1 SGHTA, CDR2 FQGTGA. The DNA for the CDR3 is TGTGCCAGCAGCCCGGGGGGTAACATTCAGTACTTC. As protein: CASSPGGNIQYF.

V and J are TRBV9 and TRBJ1-2, with D tentatively TRBD1 (6 bases). With 5 bases removed from V and 2 bases from J, the gap between germline ends came to 16 bases. The V gene's germline CDR1 is SGDLS and CDR2 YYNGEE. The CDR3 has 15 amino acids. For the CDR3, the DNA is TGTGCCAGCAGTCAAGGGGCAGGGGTCAACTATGGCTACACCTTC. Protein product: CASSQGAGVNYGYTF.

In the case of this clone: Germline is not matched at one junction end, which may reflect a read error. This sequence joins TRBV7-9 and TRBJ1-4; D remains ambiguous. This CDR3 comprises 16 residues. Germline assignment: CDR1 SEHNR and CDR2 FQNEAQ (reference sequence). The CDR3 nucleotides read TGTTCCAGCAGCTCAGGCCGGGCGGGCGGTGGTGAAAAACTGTTTTTT. Translation: CSSSSGRAGGGEKLFF. Full variable domain (remainder filled in from reference TRBV7-9 and TRBJ1-4): DTGVSQNPRHKITKRGQNVTFRCDPISEHNRLYWYRQTLGQGPEFLTYFQNEAQLEKSRLLSDRFSAERPKGSFSTLEIQRTEQGDSAMYLCSSSSGRAGGGEKLFFGSGTQLSVL.

In its sample, this clone was seen a few times. This sequence joins TRBV19 and TRBJ2-7, with 9 bases fitting TRBD2. Germline CDR1 and CDR2: LNHDA and SQIVND (reference sequence). This CDR3 has 17 amino acids. V lost 3 bases to trimming and J lost 0 bases; unmatched junction nucleotides: 9. CDR3 sequence reads: CASSMARGGGPSYEQYF. CDR3 in DNA: TGTGCCAGTAGTATGGCTCGCGGGGGGGGGCCCTCCTACGAGCAGTACTTC.

In nucleotides, the CDR3 is TGTGCCTGGAGTGTAGAGCAAAATCAGCCCCAGCATTTT. Amino acids: CAWSVEQNQPQHF. This chain uses TRBV30 with TRBJ1-5; D gene ambiguous. Germline V lookup: CDR1 GTSNPN, CDR2 SVGIG (reference sequence). The germline V and J ends were trimmed by 0 bases and 4 bases, with 7 bases remaining between them. The CDR3 extends over 13 amino acids.